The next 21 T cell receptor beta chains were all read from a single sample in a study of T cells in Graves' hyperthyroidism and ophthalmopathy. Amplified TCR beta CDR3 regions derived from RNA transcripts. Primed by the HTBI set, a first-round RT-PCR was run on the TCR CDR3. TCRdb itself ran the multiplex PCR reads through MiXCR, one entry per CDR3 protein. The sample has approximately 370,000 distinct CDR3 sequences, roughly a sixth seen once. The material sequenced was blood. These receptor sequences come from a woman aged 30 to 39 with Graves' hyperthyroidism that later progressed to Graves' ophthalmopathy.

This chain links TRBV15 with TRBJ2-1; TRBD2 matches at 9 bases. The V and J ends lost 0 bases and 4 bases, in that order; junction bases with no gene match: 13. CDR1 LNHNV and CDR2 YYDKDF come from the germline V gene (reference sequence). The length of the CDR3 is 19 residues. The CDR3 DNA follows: TGTGCCACCAGCAGAGATCCGGTGAGACTAGCGGAAGTATACAATGAGCAGTTCTTC. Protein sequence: CATSRDPVRLAEVYNEQFF.

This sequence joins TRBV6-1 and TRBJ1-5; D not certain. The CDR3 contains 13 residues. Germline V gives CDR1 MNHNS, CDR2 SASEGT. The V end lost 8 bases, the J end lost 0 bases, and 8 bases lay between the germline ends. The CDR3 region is CASARNSNQPQHF. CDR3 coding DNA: TGTGCCAGCGCCCGGAATAGCAATCAGCCCCAGCATTTT.

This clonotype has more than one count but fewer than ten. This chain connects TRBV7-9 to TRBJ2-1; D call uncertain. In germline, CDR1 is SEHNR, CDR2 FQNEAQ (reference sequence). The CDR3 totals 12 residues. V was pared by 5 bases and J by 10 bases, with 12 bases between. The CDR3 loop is CASSLWTIEQFF. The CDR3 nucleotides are TGTGCCAGCAGCCTATGGACGATCGAGCAGTTCTTC.

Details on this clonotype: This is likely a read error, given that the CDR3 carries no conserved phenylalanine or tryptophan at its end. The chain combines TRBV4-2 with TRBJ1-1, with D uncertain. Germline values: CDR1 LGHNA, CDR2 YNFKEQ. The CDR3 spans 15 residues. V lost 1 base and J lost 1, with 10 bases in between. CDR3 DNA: TGTGCCAGCAGCCAAGGTGGCCCAGCGAACACTGAAGCTTTCTCT. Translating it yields CASSQGGPANTEAFS.

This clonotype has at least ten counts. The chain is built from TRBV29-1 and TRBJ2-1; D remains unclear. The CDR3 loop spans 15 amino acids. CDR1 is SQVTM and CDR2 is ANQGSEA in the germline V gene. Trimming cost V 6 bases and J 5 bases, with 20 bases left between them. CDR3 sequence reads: CSVDPKKAAHNEQFF. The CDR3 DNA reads TGCAGCGTCGACCCAAAAAAAGCCGCCCACAATGAGCAGTTCTTC.

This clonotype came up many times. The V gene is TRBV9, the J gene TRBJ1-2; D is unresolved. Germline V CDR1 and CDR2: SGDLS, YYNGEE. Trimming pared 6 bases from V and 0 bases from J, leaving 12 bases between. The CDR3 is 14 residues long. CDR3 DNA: TGTGCCAGCACTGCGTCCGCCGCTAACTATGGCTACACCTTC. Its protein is CASTASAANYGYTF.

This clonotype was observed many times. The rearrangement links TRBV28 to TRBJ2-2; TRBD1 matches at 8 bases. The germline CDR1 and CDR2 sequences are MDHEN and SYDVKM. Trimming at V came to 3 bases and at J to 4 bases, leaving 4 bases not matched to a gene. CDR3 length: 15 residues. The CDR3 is CASSFSTGATGELFF. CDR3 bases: TGTGCCAGCAGTTTTTCGACAGGGGCCACCGGGGAGCTGTTTTTT.

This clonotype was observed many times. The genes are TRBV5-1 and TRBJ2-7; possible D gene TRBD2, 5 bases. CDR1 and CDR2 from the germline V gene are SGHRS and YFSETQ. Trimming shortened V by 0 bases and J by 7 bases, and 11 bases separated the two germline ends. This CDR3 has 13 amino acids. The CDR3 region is CASSLVGREEQYF. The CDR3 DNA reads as TGCGCCAGCAGCTTGGTGGGCCGGGAAGAGCAGTACTTC.

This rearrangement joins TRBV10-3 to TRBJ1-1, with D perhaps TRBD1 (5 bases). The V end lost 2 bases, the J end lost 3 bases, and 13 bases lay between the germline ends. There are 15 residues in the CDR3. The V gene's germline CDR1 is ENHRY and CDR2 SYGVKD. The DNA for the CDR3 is TGTGCCATCAGTGAGGATCTAATGGGGGACACTGAAGCTTTCTTT. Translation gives CAISEDLMGDTEAFF.

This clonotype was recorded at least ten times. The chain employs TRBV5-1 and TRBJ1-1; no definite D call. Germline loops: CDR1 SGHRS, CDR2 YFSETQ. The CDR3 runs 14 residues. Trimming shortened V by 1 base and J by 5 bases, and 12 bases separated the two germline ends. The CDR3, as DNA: TGCGCCAGCAGCTTGTATCCGGGGTGGACTGAAGCTTTCTTT. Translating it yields CASSLYPGWTEAFF.

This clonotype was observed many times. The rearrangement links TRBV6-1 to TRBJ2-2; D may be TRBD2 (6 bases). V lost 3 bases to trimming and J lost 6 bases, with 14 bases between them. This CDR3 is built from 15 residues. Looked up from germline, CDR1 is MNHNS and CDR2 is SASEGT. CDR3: CASSDEGSGSGELFF. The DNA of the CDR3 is TGTGCCAGCAGTGACGAAGGTAGCGGCTCCGGGGAGCTGTTTTTT.

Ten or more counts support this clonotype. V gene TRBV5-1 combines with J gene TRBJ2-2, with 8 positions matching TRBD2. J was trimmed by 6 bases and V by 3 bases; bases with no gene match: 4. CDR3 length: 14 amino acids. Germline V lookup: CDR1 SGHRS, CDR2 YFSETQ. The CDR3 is CASSSGLVAGELFF. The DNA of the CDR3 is TGCGCCAGCAGCTCGGGACTAGTCGCCGGGGAGCTGTTTTTT. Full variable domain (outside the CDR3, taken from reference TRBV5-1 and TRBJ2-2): KAGVTQTPRYLIKTRGQQVTLSCSPISGHRSVSWYQQTPGQGLQFLFEYFSETQRNKGNFPGRFSGRQFSNSRSEMNVSTLELGDSALYLCASSSGLVAGELFFGEGSRLTVL.

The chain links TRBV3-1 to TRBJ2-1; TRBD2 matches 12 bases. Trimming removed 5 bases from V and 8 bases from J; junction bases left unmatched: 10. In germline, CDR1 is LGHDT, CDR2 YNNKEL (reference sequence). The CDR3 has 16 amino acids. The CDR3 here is CASSTWTSGIMYEQFF. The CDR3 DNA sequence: TGTGCCAGCAGCACCTGGACTAGCGGGATCATGTATGAGCAGTTCTTC.

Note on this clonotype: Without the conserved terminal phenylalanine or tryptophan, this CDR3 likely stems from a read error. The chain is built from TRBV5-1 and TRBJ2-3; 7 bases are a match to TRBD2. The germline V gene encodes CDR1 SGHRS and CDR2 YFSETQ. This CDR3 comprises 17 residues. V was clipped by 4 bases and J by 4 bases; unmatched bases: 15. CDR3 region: CASSLPDGRERADTQYL. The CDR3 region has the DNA TGCGCCAGCAGCCTGCCCGATGGGCGGGAGAGGGCAGATACGCAGTATCTT.

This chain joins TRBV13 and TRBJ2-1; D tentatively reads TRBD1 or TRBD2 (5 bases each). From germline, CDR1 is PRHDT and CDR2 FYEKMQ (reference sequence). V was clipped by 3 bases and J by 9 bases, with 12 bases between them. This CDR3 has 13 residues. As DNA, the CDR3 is TGTGCCAGCAGCTTCTTTTCAGGGAGTGAGCAGTTCTTC. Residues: CASSFFSGSEQFF.

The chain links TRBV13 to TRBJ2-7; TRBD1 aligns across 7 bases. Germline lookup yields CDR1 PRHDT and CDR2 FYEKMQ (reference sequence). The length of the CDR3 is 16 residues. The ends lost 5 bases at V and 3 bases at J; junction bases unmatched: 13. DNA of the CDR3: TGTGCCAGCAGCCGACAGGGTTCGATCTTGGACTACGAGCAGTACTTC. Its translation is CASSRQGSILDYEQYF.

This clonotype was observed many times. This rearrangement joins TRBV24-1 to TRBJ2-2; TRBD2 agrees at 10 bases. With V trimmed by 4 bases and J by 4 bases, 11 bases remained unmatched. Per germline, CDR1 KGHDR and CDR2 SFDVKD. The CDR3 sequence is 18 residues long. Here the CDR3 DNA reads TGTGCCACCAGTGACCGACCCGCTAGCGGGAGATTCACCGGGGAGCTGTTTTTT. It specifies CATSDRPASGRFTGELFF.

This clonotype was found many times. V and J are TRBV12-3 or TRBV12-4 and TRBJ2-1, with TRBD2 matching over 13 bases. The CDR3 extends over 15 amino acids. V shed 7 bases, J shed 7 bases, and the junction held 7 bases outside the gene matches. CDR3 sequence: CASTWTSGGRNEQFF. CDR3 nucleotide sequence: TGTGCCAGCACCTGGACTAGCGGGGGAAGGAATGAGCAGTTCTTC.

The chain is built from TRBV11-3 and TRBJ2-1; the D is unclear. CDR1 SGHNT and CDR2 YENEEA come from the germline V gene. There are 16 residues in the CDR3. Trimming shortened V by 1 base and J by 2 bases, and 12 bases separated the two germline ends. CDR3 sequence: CASSLVISDTYNEQFF. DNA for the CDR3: TGTGCCAGCAGCTTAGTTATTTCGGATACCTACAATGAGCAGTTCTTC. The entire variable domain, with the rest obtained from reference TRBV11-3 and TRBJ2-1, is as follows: EAGVVQSPRYKIIEKKQPVAFWCNPISGHNTLYWYLQNLGQGPELLIRYENEEAVDDSQLPKDRFSAERLKGVDSTLKIQPAELGDSAVYLCASSLVISDTYNEQFFGPGTRLTVL.

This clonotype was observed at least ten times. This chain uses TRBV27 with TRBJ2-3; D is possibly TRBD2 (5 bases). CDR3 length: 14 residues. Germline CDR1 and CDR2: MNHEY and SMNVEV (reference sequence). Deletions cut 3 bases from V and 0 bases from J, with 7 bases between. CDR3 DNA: TGTGCCAGCAGTTTTACGGGAAGCACAGATACGCAGTATTTT. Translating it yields CASSFTGSTDTQYF.

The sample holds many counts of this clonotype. The CDR3, as DNA: TGTGCTAGTGGTTTGGTCGGCGGAACGGAGGAGGTACGGTACTTC. Translating gives CASGLVGGTEEVRYF. The chain has TRBV12-5 and TRBJ2-5; TRBD2 is a possible D gene (5 bases). This CDR3 is built from 15 residues. Germline CDR1 and CDR2: LGHNT and FRNRAP. Trimming took 0 bases from V and 13 from J, leaving 21 bases between them.